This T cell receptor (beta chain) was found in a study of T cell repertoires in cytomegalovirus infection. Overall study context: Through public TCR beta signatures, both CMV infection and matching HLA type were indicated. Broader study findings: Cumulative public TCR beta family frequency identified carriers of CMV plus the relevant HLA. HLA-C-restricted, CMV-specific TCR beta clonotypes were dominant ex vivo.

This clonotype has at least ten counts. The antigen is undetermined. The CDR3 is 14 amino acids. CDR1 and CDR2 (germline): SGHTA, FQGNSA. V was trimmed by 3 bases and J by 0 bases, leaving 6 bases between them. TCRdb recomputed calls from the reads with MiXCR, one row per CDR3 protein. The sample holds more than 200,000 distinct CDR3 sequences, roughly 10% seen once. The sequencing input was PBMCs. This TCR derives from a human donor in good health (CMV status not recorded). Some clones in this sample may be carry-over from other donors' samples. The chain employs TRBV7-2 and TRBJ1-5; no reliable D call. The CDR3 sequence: CASSLGTSNQPQHF. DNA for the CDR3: TGTGCCAGCAGCTTGGGCACTAGCAATCAGCCCCAGCATTTT.